The 29 T cell receptor beta chains presented below share a single source sample, sequenced in a study of cytomegalovirus exposure and HLA in healthy donors. 60 Vbeta and 13 Jbeta primers were used in PCR. The assay was immunoSEQ multiplex PCR, and TCRdb's table has in-frame clones only and misses some. Of some 99,000 clones listed, around 81% were seen once; the top ten hold around 2.1%. Material for sequencing was PBMCs. The receptors here all came from a woman aged 25 to 39 in good health and CMV-seronegative.

The chain combines TRBV7-9 with TRBJ2-7; 7 nucleotides align to TRBD1. Germline CDR1 SEHNR, CDR2 FQNEAQ (reference sequence). This CDR3 region has 15 residues. Germline trimming cut 3 bases from V and 3 bases from J; bases unmatched to any gene: 8. The CDR3 is CASSFIGQDYYEQYF. The CDR3 DNA follows: TGTGCCAGCAGCTTCATTGGACAGGATTACTACGAGCAGTACTTC.

A single count supports this clone. The rearrangement uses TRBV9 and TRBJ2-1; 9 bases map to TRBD1. CDR3 size: 15 residues. Germline V lookup: CDR1 SGDLS, CDR2 YYNGEE. The J segment lost 10 bases and the V segment lost 1 base, leaving 9 bases of the junction unmatched. The CDR3 bases are TGTGCCAGCAGCGTACTAACAGGGGGCCACAGGGAGCAGTTCTTC. Its translation: CASSVLTGGHREQFF.

This clone was seen just once. The chain couples TRBV4-1 to TRBJ2-1, with a possible D match to TRBD2 (5 bases). V shed 6 bases and J shed 5 bases, with 11 bases lying between them. The germline V gene has CDR1 MGHRA and CDR2 YSYEKL. The CDR3 has 13 amino acids. The CDR3: CASSTRSHNEQFF. CDR3 in DNA: TGCGCCAGCAGTACTAGAAGCCACAATGAGCAGTTCTTC.

The chain joins TRBV10-2 to TRBJ2-1; D not certain. V shed 7 bases and J shed 0 bases, with 13 bases lying between them. Germline values: CDR1 WSHSY, CDR2 SAAADI. This CDR3 contains 15 residues. CDR3 coding DNA: TGCGCCAGCATTTTAGACACCAGCTCCTACAATGAGCAGTTCTTC. Translation gives CASILDTSSYNEQFF.

This chain joins TRBV11-3 and TRBJ2-7; D is uncertain. Trimming took 6 bases from V and 6 from J, leaving 15 bases between them. The CDR3 length is 13 residues. The germline gives CDR1 SGHNT, CDR2 YENEEA. For the CDR3, the DNA is TGTGCCAGCAGTTATGGGCCTGCCCTCGAGCAGTACTTC. Amino acids: CASSYGPALEQYF.

This clone was picked up one time. The J gene is TRBJ2-3, the V gene TRBV28; 12 nucleotides agree with TRBD2. Germline values: CDR1 MDHEN, CDR2 SYDVKM. J lost 4 bases, V lost 5 bases, and 10 bases had no gene match. This CDR3 region has 17 residues. CDR3 nucleotides: TGTGCCAGCAGTACGACTAGCGGGAGCCTTCGCCCAGATACGCAGTATTTT. Its protein product is CASSTTSGSLRPDTQYF.

This clone has a single count. The chain couples TRBV2 to TRBJ2-5; maybe TRBD2 (5 bases). This CDR3 contains 14 residues. Germline-derived CDR1 and CDR2 are SNHLY and FYNNEI. V was cut by 7 bases and J by 4 bases, with 16 bases left in between. Here the CDR3 reads CASNTGGSIETQYF. DNA of the CDR3: TGTGCCAGCAATACCGGAGGCTCAATAGAGACCCAGTACTTC.

The chain combines TRBV7-2 with TRBJ2-1; weak D call: TRBD2 (7 bases). Trimming stripped 1 base from V and 6 bases from J, with 22 bases between. The germline CDR1 and CDR2 sequences are SGHTA and FQGNSA. The length of the CDR3 is 18 residues. The CDR3 loop is CASSLERGGQGPSNEQFF. The CDR3 nucleotides are TGTGCCAGCAGCTTAGAGAGGGGGGGCCAGGGGCCGTCCAATGAGCAGTTCTTC. The entire variable domain, with the rest obtained from reference TRBV7-2 and TRBJ2-1, is as follows: GAGVSQSPSNKVTEKGKDVELRCDPISGHTALYWYRQSLGQGLEFLIYFQGNSAPDKSGLPSDRFSAERTGGSVSTLTIQRTQQEDSAVYLCASSLERGGQGPSNEQFFGPGTRLTVL.

The CDR3 protein is CASSSQANTEAFF. The CDR3 bases are TGTGCCAGCAGCTCTCAGGCGAACACTGAAGCTTTCTTT. The rearrangement joins TRBV5-4 to TRBJ1-1; D is unresolved. In germline, CDR1 is SGHNT, CDR2 YYREEE (reference sequence). V shed 3 bases and J shed 1 base, with 7 bases lying between them. This CDR3 has 13 residues.

The genes are TRBV4-1 and TRBJ2-5, with TRBD1 matching 7 bases. This CDR3 region has 15 residues. The V gene's germline CDR1 is MGHRA and CDR2 YSYEKL. V lost 2 bases to trimming and J lost 2 bases; unmatched junction nucleotides: 5. For the CDR3, the DNA is TGCGCCAGCAGCCAACTATCACAGGGGCAAGAGACCCAGTACTTC. Amino acids: CASSQLSQGQETQYF.

The chain has TRBV30 and TRBJ2-2; possible D gene TRBD2, 5 bases. This CDR3 has 13 residues. Trimming pared 4 bases from V and 6 bases from J, leaving 12 bases between. Germline CDR1 is GTSNPN and CDR2 is SVGIG (reference sequence). The CDR3 DNA reads TGTGCCTGGAACGTGGGAGCCTCCGGGGAGCTGTTTTTT. Translating gives CAWNVGASGELFF.

The V and J genes are TRBV29-1 and TRBJ2-3; no firm D call. This CDR3 has 15 amino acids. The V and J ends lost 2 bases and 3 bases respectively, with 15 bases between them. Germline lookup yields CDR1 SQVTM and CDR2 ANQGSEA. DNA of the CDR3: TGCAGCGTTGAAACTACTTCTGGAGTGACAGATACGCAGTATTTT. This gives the protein CSVETTSGVTDTQYF.

This chain uses TRBV7-2 with TRBJ2-5; 8 bases are shared with TRBD2. CDR1 is SGHTA, CDR2 FQGNSA, per germline. Germline trimming cut 0 bases from V and 5 bases from J; bases unmatched to any gene: 8. The CDR3 contains 16 residues. The CDR3 nucleotides are TGTGCCAGCAGCTTAGCGGGCGGAGCGGGAGAGGAGACCCAGTACTTC. Translated, it gives CASSLAGGAGEETQYF.

The chain carries TRBV10-3 and TRBJ2-1; 10 bases fit TRBD2. Germline lookup yields CDR1 ENHRY and CDR2 SYGVKD. V shed 6 bases and J 4 bases; nucleotides not matched to a gene: 6. The CDR3 loop spans 15 amino acids. CDR3 loop: CAISVTSGDYNEQFF. CDR3 DNA: TGTGCCATCAGCGTCACTAGCGGGGATTACAATGAGCAGTTCTTC.

This clone was found a few times. The chain joins TRBV15 to TRBJ1-2; possibly TRBD1 for D (6 bases). V lost 5 bases to trimming and J lost 2 bases, with 9 bases between them. The CDR3 spans 13 residues. Germline-derived CDR1 and CDR2 are LNHNV and YYDKDF (reference sequence). The CDR3 region is CATSDGQNYGYTF. The CDR3 DNA sequence: TGTGCCACCAGCGATGGACAGAACTATGGCTACACCTTC.

This clone was picked up one time. The rearrangement links TRBV11-1 to TRBJ2-3; TRBD2 matches 9 bases. This CDR3 comprises 15 residues. Germline V gene sequence: CDR1 SGHAT, CDR2 FQDESV (reference sequence). J was trimmed by 1 base and V by 1 base; bases with no gene match: 0. This CDR3 is CASSLVAGGTDTQYF. The CDR3 region has the DNA TGTGCCAGCAGCTTAGTAGCGGGGGGCACAGATACGCAGTATTTT.

The chain links TRBV9 to TRBJ2-2; 7 positions match TRBD1. CDR1 and CDR2 (germline): SGDLS, YYNGEE. V gave up 6 bases and J gave up 3 bases; unmatched junction bases: 2. The CDR3 has 13 residues. CDR3 DNA sequence: TGTGCCAGCAACAGGGGCGACACCGGGGAGCTGTTTTTT. Its protein is CASNRGDTGELFF. Based on the CDR3 plus reference TRBV9 and TRBJ2-2, the full variable domain is DSGVTQTPKHLITATGQRVTLRCSPRSGDLSVYWYQQSLDQGLQFLIQYYNGEERAKGNILERFSAQQFPDLHSELNLSSLELGDSALYFCASNRGDTGELFFGEGSRLTVL.

This chain uses TRBV7-2 with TRBJ2-7; tentatively, D is TRBD2 (6 bases). The CDR3 totals 13 residues. V lost 3 bases and J 7 bases, leaving 13 bases between the germline ends. Looked up from germline, CDR1 is SGHTA and CDR2 is FQGNSA. In DNA form, the CDR3 reads TGTGCCAGCAGCTTGAGTCGGGAGTGGGAGCAGTACTTC. Amino acids: CASSLSREWEQYF.

The chain uses TRBV28 and TRBJ2-1; the D gene is possibly TRBD2 (7 bases). Deletions cut 1 base from V and 4 bases from J, with 17 bases between. The germline gives CDR1 MDHEN, CDR2 SYDVKM. The CDR3 spans 17 residues. This CDR3 is CASSLSDYGGRYNEQFF. The CDR3 coding sequence is TGTGCCAGCAGTTTATCTGATTACGGGGGGCGGTACAATGAGCAGTTCTTC.

The rearrangement uses TRBV4-2 and TRBJ1-5; 9 bases match TRBD1. The J segment lost 2 bases and the V segment lost 0 bases, leaving 11 bases of the junction unmatched. Per the germline V gene, CDR1 is LGHNA and CDR2 is YNFKEQ. The CDR3 runs to 19 residues. The CDR3 loop reads CASSQDVGTGRGGNQPQHF. The DNA for the CDR3 is TGTGCCAGCAGCCAAGATGTGGGGACAGGGCGGGGTGGCAATCAGCCCCAGCATTTT.

The J gene is TRBJ2-1, the V gene TRBV28, with TRBD2 matching 8 bases. This CDR3 comprises 13 residues. Unmatched junction bases numbered 4, after V lost 8 bases and J lost 4 bases. In germline, CDR1 is MDHEN, CDR2 SYDVKM. CDR3: CASLREEYNEQFF. The CDR3 DNA follows: TGTGCCAGCCTGCGGGAGGAGTACAATGAGCAGTTCTTC.

The rearrangement links TRBV19 to TRBJ1-3, with D tentatively TRBD1 (6 bases). This CDR3 region has 15 residues. V gave up 7 bases and J gave up 2 bases, with 15 bases separating them. Germline loops: CDR1 LNHDA, CDR2 SQIVND (reference sequence). The CDR3 reads CASTLQGGPGNTIYF. Written as DNA, the CDR3 is TGTGCCAGTACCTTACAGGGCGGGCCTGGAAACACCATATATTTT.

The gene calls are TRBV10-2 and TRBJ2-7; TRBD2 matches 12 bases. The CDR3 extends over 16 amino acids. The germline V gene has CDR1 WSHSY and CDR2 SAAADI. V trimming: 5 bases; J trimming: 3 bases; junction bases outside the gene matches: 8. CDR3 region: CASSQGLAGGLYEQYF. The CDR3 region has the DNA TGCGCCAGCAGTCAAGGCCTAGCGGGAGGGCTCTACGAGCAGTACTTC.

The chain combines TRBV15 with TRBJ2-3; 7 bases agree with TRBD2. Trimming took 3 bases from V and 2 from J; bases not matched to a gene: 5. Looked up from germline, CDR1 is LNHNV and CDR2 is YYDKDF (reference sequence). This CDR3 has 15 residues. For the CDR3, the DNA is TGTGCCACCAGCAGCGCGGGAGACGCCACAGATACGCAGTATTTT. Translating it yields CATSSAGDATDTQYF. The full variable domain, its missing parts supplied by reference TRBV15 and TRBJ2-3, is DAMVIQNPRYQVTQFGKPVTLSCSQTLNHNVMYWYQQKSSQAPKLLFHYYDKDFNNEADTPDNFQSRRPNTSFCFLDIRSPGLGDTAMYLCATSSAGDATDTQYFGPGTRLTVL.

The chain joins TRBV11-3 to TRBJ2-1, with D unclear. The CDR3 consists of 13 residues. Germline V gives CDR1 SGHNT, CDR2 YENEEA. Trimming removed 2 bases from V and 3 bases from J, with 5 bases in between. The CDR3 sequence is CASSLNNYNEQFF. CDR3 DNA sequence: TGTGCCAGCAGCTTAAATAACTACAATGAGCAGTTCTTC. Supplemented by reference TRBV11-3 and TRBJ2-1, the full variable domain reads EAGVVQSPRYKIIEKKQPVAFWCNPISGHNTLYWYLQNLGQGPELLIRYENEEAVDDSQLPKDRFSAERLKGVDSTLKIQPAELGDSAVYLCASSLNNYNEQFFGPGTRLTVL.

The V and J genes are TRBV23-1 and TRBJ2-7; 9 bases agree with TRBD1. TRBV23-1 is known as an ORF, though its function is uncertain. With V trimmed by 5 bases and J by 4 bases, 12 bases remained unmatched. The CDR3 covers 16 residues. In DNA, the CDR3 is TGCGCCAGCAGTTATCCACCTCACGGACAGGGGTACGAGCAGTACTTC. This gives the protein CASSYPPHGQGYEQYF.

The V call is TRBV9, the J call TRBJ1-6, with a weak D call TRBD1 (6 bases). This CDR3 is 15 amino acids long. Germline values: CDR1 SGDLS, CDR2 YYNGEE. V was cut by 6 bases and J by 8 bases, with 18 bases left in between. For the CDR3, the DNA is TGTGCCAGCAACCTTGGGGGGGGACACGATTCACCCCTCCACTTT. The encoded protein is CASNLGGGHDSPLHF. Combining the CDR3 with reference TRBV9 and TRBJ1-6 gives the whole variable domain DSGVTQTPKHLITATGQRVTLRCSPRSGDLSVYWYQQSLDQGLQFLIQYYNGEERAKGNILERFSAQQFPDLHSELNLSSLELGDSALYFCASNLGGGHDSPLHFGNGTRLTVT.

This clone was observed a handful of times. This chain joins TRBV5-1 and TRBJ2-7; D is unresolved. The CDR3 spans 16 residues. CDR1 and CDR2 (germline): SGHRS, YFSETQ. The V and J ends lost 5 bases and 3 bases respectively, with 21 bases between them. The CDR3 region has the DNA TGCGCCAGCAGTCTAACCACCGCCCAAATATACTACGAGCAGTACTTC. As protein: CASSLTTAQIYYEQYF.

The genes are TRBV27 and TRBJ2-1, with 11 bases that match TRBD2. The CDR3 has 15 amino acids. The J segment lost 12 bases and the V segment lost 6 bases, leaving 13 bases of the junction unmatched. Germline lookup yields CDR1 MNHEY and CDR2 SMNVEV (reference sequence). The DNA of the CDR3 is TGTGCCAGCAGCCCCGGGACTAGCGGTAATGGGGGGCAGTTCTTC. This encodes CASSPGTSGNGGQFF.